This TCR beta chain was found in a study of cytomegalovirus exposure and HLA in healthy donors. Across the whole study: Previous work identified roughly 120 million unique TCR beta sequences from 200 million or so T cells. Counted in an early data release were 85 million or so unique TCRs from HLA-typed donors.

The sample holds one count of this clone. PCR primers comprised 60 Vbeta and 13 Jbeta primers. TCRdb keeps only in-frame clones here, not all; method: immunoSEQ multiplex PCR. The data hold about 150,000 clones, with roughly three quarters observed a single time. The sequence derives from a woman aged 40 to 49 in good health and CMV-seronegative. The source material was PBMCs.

CDR3 DNA: TGTGCCAGCAGAAAGCCTGACTCTGGAAACACCATATATTTT. Protein sequence: CASRKPDSGNTIYF. The V gene is TRBV6-1, the J gene TRBJ1-3, with no clear D. The CDR3 has 14 amino acids. Trimming left V 6 bases short and J 0 bases short, with 9 bases between. Germline V gene lookup returns CDR1 MNHNS and CDR2 SASEGT.